Shown below are 32 T cell receptor beta chains from a single sample sequenced in a study of cytomegalovirus exposure and HLA in healthy donors. A multiplex PCR was run with 60 Vbeta primers and 13 Jbeta primers. Clones were read by immunoSEQ multiplex PCR, and TCRdb kept only the in-frame ones, dropping some. The table has under 150,000 clones, roughly four fifths seen once. Sequenced material: PBMCs. The receptors stem from a woman aged 60-75 years in good health and CMV-seronegative.

The CDR3 loop is CASSSSSGVSLEQFF. CDR3 nucleotide sequence: TGCGCCAGCAGCTCCTCTAGCGGGGTGTCACTTGAGCAGTTCTTC. This sequence joins TRBV5-1 and TRBJ2-1; TRBD2 aligns across 9 bases. V lost 3 bases and J lost 9; bases outside the gene matches: 10. CDR3 length equals 15 residues. CDR1 and CDR2 (germline): SGHRS, YFSETQ.

This clone turned up a few times. The genes are TRBV30 and TRBJ1-4, with 7 bases identical to TRBD1. Looked up from germline, CDR1 is GTSNPN and CDR2 is SVGIG (reference sequence). J gave up 0 bases and V 3 bases, and 4 bases lay outside the gene matches. The CDR3 extends over 15 amino acids. The CDR3 here is CAWRAGGSTNEKLFF. In DNA form, the CDR3 reads TGTGCCTGGAGGGCAGGGGGTTCAACTAATGAAAAACTGTTTTTT.

V gene TRBV5-1 combines with J gene TRBJ1-6, with D unresolved. CDR3 length equals 14 residues. CDR1 is SGHRS and CDR2 is YFSETQ in the germline V gene. Between the trimmed V and J ends, which lost 5 bases and 7 bases, there was a span of 13 bases. The chain's CDR3 is CASRRETGNSPLHF. The CDR3 DNA reads as TGCGCCAGCAGAAGGGAGACGGGGAATTCACCCCTCCACTTT.

This chain connects TRBV28 to TRBJ1-3, with 9 bases identical to TRBD1. Trimming removed 2 bases from V and 4 bases from J; junction bases left unmatched: 3. This CDR3 contains 15 residues. CDR1 MDHEN and CDR2 SYDVKM come from the germline V gene. The CDR3 region has the DNA TGTGCCAGCAGTTTAACAGGGGGCCAAGGAAACACCATATATTTT. It yields the protein CASSLTGGQGNTIYF.

This rearrangement joins TRBV5-6 to TRBJ2-5; D possibly corresponds to TRBD1 (5 bases). Germline V gene lookup returns CDR1 SGHDT and CDR2 YYEEEE. Deletions cut 3 bases from V and 2 bases from J, with 14 bases between. CDR3 size: 15 residues. CDR3 in amino acids: CASSSRVVTQETQYF. CDR3 bases: TGTGCCAGCAGCTCCAGGGTCGTCACTCAAGAGACCCAGTACTTC.

The chain joins TRBV5-1 to TRBJ2-7; 10 bases line up with TRBD2. V was clipped by 4 bases and J by 6 bases; unmatched bases: 10. Germline V lookup: CDR1 SGHRS, CDR2 YFSETQ. This CDR3 is built from 15 residues. The CDR3 sequence is CASSLTSGMGGEQYF. The CDR3, as DNA: TGCGCCAGCAGCCTCACTAGCGGGATGGGAGGCGAGCAGTACTTC.

The rearrangement links TRBV6-1 to TRBJ2-1; 7 nucleotides match TRBD2. V lost 2 bases to trimming and J lost 6 bases; unmatched junction nucleotides: 10. The CDR3 length is 16 residues. Germline assignment: CDR1 MNHNS and CDR2 SASEGT. The CDR3 here is CASSEWVSGPGNEQFF. CDR3 nucleotides: TGTGCCAGCAGTGAATGGGTTAGCGGGCCGGGCAATGAGCAGTTCTTC.

This clone came up once. The chain carries TRBV15 and TRBJ1-5; 7 bases agree with TRBD1. Germline values: CDR1 LNHNV, CDR2 YYDKDF (reference sequence). The CDR3 is 14 amino acids. The V and J ends lost 3 bases and 5 bases, in that order; junction bases with no gene match: 4. The CDR3 DNA sequence: TGTGCCACCAGCAGGGAGACAGGGTATCAGCCCCAGCATTTT. Its protein product is CATSRETGYQPQHF.

This clone showed up just once. The rearrangement uses TRBV2 and TRBJ2-5; D is undetermined. The J call could be wrong; TRBJ2-7 is a better fit for the DNA end. Germline V gives CDR1 SNHLY, CDR2 FYNNEI. The CDR3 is 12 residues long. The CDR3 sequence: CASSVAVYEQYF. In DNA, the CDR3 is TGTGCCAGCAGTGTGGCGGTCTACGAGCAGTACTTC.

The chain employs TRBV5-1 and TRBJ1-6, with 7 bases matching TRBD1. The CDR3 length is 16 residues. Germline CDR1 is SGHRS and CDR2 is YFSETQ. The trim removed 0 bases at V and 8 bases at J, leaving 8 bases unmatched. The chain's CDR3 is CASSLATGSADSPLHF. The CDR3 DNA sequence: TGCGCCAGCAGCTTGGCGACAGGGTCTGCGGATTCACCCCTCCACTTT.

The rearrangement links TRBV25-1 to TRBJ2-7, with D perhaps matching TRBD1 (5 bases). CDR1 and CDR2 (germline): MGHDK, SYGVNS. CDR3 size: 13 residues. V lost 6 bases, J lost 3 bases, and 12 bases lay in between. The DNA for the CDR3 is TGTGCCAGCAGCGAGCCGACAGTCTACGAGCAGTACTTC. Protein sequence: CASSEPTVYEQYF.

J is TRBJ1-5 and V is TRBV10-3; 11 bases map to TRBD1. With 8 bases clipped from V and 5 bases from J, the junction kept 5 bases outside the gene matches. CDR1 and CDR2 (germline): ENHRY, SYGVKD. This CDR3 contains 14 residues. CDR3 nucleotide sequence: TGTGCCATCTCTAGGGGACAGGGGGATCAGCCCCAGCATTTT. Its protein is CAISRGQGDQPQHF.

This rearrangement joins TRBV5-1 to TRBJ1-2; D possibly corresponds to TRBD1 (5 bases). This CDR3 region has 18 residues. Trimming pared 2 bases from V and 4 bases from J, leaving 24 bases between. CDR1 SGHRS and CDR2 YFSETQ come from the germline V gene. The CDR3 loop is CASSFDSGINLELYGYTF. The CDR3 DNA reads as TGCGCCAGCAGCTTTGACAGTGGAATCAACCTCGAACTCTATGGCTACACCTTC.

The chain combines TRBV29-1 with TRBJ2-1; 8 bases line up with TRBD1. CDR1 SQVTM and CDR2 ANQGSEA come from the germline V gene. With 7 bases clipped from V and 3 bases from J, the junction kept 8 bases outside the gene matches. The CDR3 runs to 14 residues. The CDR3 sequence is CSATPGGVYNEQFF. The CDR3 DNA is TGCAGCGCCACGCCAGGGGGCGTCTACAATGAGCAGTTCTTC.

The chain carries TRBV2 and TRBJ1-1, with 9 bases fitting TRBD1. This CDR3 has 14 residues. The V gene end was trimmed by 6 bases and the J gene end by 4 bases; junction bases not matched to a gene: 6. The germline CDR1 and CDR2 sequences are SNHLY and FYNNEI. The CDR3 DNA is TGTGCCAGCAGGGATTGGGACAGGGCCACTGAAGCTTTCTTT. Protein: CASRDWDRATEAFF.

This chain uses TRBV28 with TRBJ2-7; D remains ambiguous. Deletions cut 2 bases from V and 5 bases from J, with 16 bases between. The CDR3 has 15 residues. Germline CDR1 and CDR2: MDHEN and SYDVKM. The CDR3 region is CASSLPQLGVDEQYF. The CDR3 bases are TGTGCCAGCAGTTTACCCCAGTTGGGCGTAGACGAGCAGTACTTC.

This rearrangement joins TRBV9 to TRBJ1-1, with a weak D call TRBD1 (6 bases). The CDR3 consists of 15 residues. Germline V gene data show CDR1 as SGDLS and CDR2 as YYNGEE. V dropped 1 base and J dropped 1 base, with 11 bases sitting between them. The CDR3 region is CASSVLDSPNTEAFF. The CDR3 DNA is TGTGCCAGCAGCGTACTGGACAGTCCGAACACTGAAGCTTTCTTT. The full variable domain, completed using reference TRBV9 and TRBJ1-1, is DSGVTQTPKHLITATGQRVTLRCSPRSGDLSVYWYQQSLDQGLQFLIQYYNGEERAKGNILERFSAQQFPDLHSELNLSSLELGDSALYFCASSVLDSPNTEAFFGQGTRLTVV.

CDR3 protein: CASSFGQIANTGELFF. The CDR3 region has the DNA TGCGCCAGCAGCTTTGGTCAGATCGCGAACACCGGGGAGCTGTTTTTT. The rearrangement links TRBV5-1 to TRBJ2-2; D unresolved. Germline V lookup: CDR1 SGHRS, CDR2 YFSETQ. Trimming shortened V by 2 bases and J by 0 bases, and 11 bases separated the two germline ends. The CDR3 runs to 16 residues.

The CDR3 here is CASSLGQGEPQHF. In nucleotides, the CDR3 is TGTGCCAGCAGCCTGGGACAGGGGGAACCCCAGCATTTT. The chain combines TRBV7-3 with TRBJ1-5; the match to TRBD1 covers 11 bases. After removal of 5 bases from V and 10 bases from J, the junction contained 4 bases not matched to a gene. This CDR3 has 13 residues. Per the germline V gene, CDR1 is SGHTA and CDR2 is FQGTGA.

In nucleotides, the CDR3 is TGTGCCAGCAGTTTTTCTCGGGGCACAGATACGCAGTATTTT. This encodes CASSFSRGTDTQYF. This rearrangement joins TRBV27 to TRBJ2-3; the D is unclear. The CDR3 runs 14 residues. The V end lost 3 bases, the J end lost 1 base, and 8 bases lay between the germline ends. CDR1 MNHEY and CDR2 SMNVEV come from the germline V gene (reference sequence).

This clone was observed once. This chain connects TRBV10-3 to TRBJ2-5, with 12 bases matching TRBD1. V shed 2 bases and J 5 bases; nucleotides not matched to a gene: 3. The germline V gene encodes CDR1 ENHRY and CDR2 SYGVKD. This CDR3 spans 15 amino acids. CDR3 region: CAISEGTGGDETQYF. As DNA, the CDR3 is TGTGCCATCAGTGAGGGGACAGGGGGCGACGAGACCCAGTACTTC.

The J gene is TRBJ2-4, the V gene TRBV15; D possibly corresponds to TRBD2 (6 bases). V lost 0 bases and J lost 2, with 17 bases in between. This CDR3 region has 18 residues. Germline V gene lookup returns CDR1 LNHNV and CDR2 YYDKDF (reference sequence). The CDR3 sequence is CATSRDSRGDLTKNIQYF. DNA for the CDR3: TGTGCCACCAGCAGAGATTCGCGGGGTGACTTGACCAAAAACATTCAGTACTTC.

In its sample, this clone was seen once. The genes are TRBV6-1 and TRBJ2-7, with a possible D match to TRBD1 (6 bases). V gave up 7 bases and J gave up 6 bases, with 22 bases separating them. Germline V CDR1 and CDR2: MNHNS, SASEGT. The CDR3 is 15 amino acids. CDR3 amino acids: CASNDWGRNGVEQYF. The CDR3, as DNA: TGTGCCAGCAACGATTGGGGGCGAAATGGAGTCGAGCAGTACTTC.

This sequence joins TRBV14 and TRBJ1-1, with a weak D call TRBD1 (5 bases). V lost 3 bases and J 1 base, leaving 6 bases between the germline ends. Germline values: CDR1 SGHDN, CDR2 FVKESK. The CDR3 spans 13 residues. CDR3 residues: CASSHDRNTEAFF. CDR3 in DNA: TGTGCCAGCAGCCATGACAGGAACACTGAAGCTTTCTTT.

This chain uses TRBV7-8 with TRBJ2-3, with 9 positions matching TRBD1. Germline V lookup: CDR1 SGHVS, CDR2 FQNEAQ. The CDR3 extends over 15 amino acids. V gave up 5 bases and J gave up 1 base; unmatched junction bases: 4. The CDR3 DNA sequence: TGTGCCAGCAGCAAGTGGGACAGGGGCACAGATACGCAGTATTTT. This codes for CASSKWDRGTDTQYF.

The chain recombines TRBV27 with TRBJ1-1; D is perhaps TRBD1 (6 bases). This CDR3 comprises 15 residues. Trimming pared 3 bases from V and 0 bases from J, leaving 11 bases between. Germline V gene lookup returns CDR1 MNHEY and CDR2 SMNVEV (reference sequence). In DNA, the CDR3 is TGTGCCAGCAGTTTCGGGGGGCGCTTGAACACTGAAGCTTTCTTT. Its protein product is CASSFGGRLNTEAFF.

J is TRBJ1-5 and V is TRBV6-7, with D possibly being TRBD1 (5 bases). TRBV6-7 is an ORF; its function is uncertain. This CDR3 has 19 amino acids. Trimming took off 6 bases at V and 0 bases at J, with 24 bases between the two ends. The CDR3 DNA is TGTGCCAGCAGCCCACCCGGCAGGGCCACCACATATAGCAATCAGCCCCAGCATTTT. This codes for CASSPPGRATTYSNQPQHF.

V is TRBV13 and J is TRBJ1-2; weak D call: TRBD1 (6 bases). CDR3 length: 15 amino acids. V dropped 5 bases and J dropped 4 bases, with 17 bases sitting between them. Germline V gives CDR1 PRHDT, CDR2 FYEKMQ (reference sequence). The DNA for the CDR3 is TGTGCCAGCAGCCAGGACAGAACCTTACGCTATGGCTACACCTTC. Translation gives CASSQDRTLRYGYTF.

This clone is a singleton in its sample. V gene TRBV28 combines with J gene TRBJ1-5, with D possibly being TRBD1 (6 bases). Germline assignment: CDR1 MDHEN and CDR2 SYDVKM. The germline V and J ends were trimmed by 6 bases and 3 bases, with 18 bases remaining between them. The CDR3 consists of 16 residues. CDR3 DNA: TGTGCCAGCAGCCGCTTACAGGGTATAGTCAATCAGCCCCAGCATTTT. Amino acids: CASSRLQGIVNQPQHF. Filled out from reference TRBV28 and TRBJ1-5, the complete variable domain reads DVKVTQSSRYLVKRTGEKVFLECVQDMDHENMFWYRQDPGLGLRLIYFSYDVKMKEKGDIPEGYSVSREKKERFSLILESASTNQTSMYLCASSRLQGIVNQPQHFGDGTRLSIL.

This chain joins TRBV19 and TRBJ1-3, with D tentatively TRBD1 (6 bases). With 5 bases removed from V and 0 bases from J, the gap between germline ends came to 11 bases. The CDR3 is 15 amino acids. Per germline, CDR1 LNHDA and CDR2 SQIVND (reference sequence). The CDR3 loop is CASSADRPSGNTIYF. Here the CDR3 DNA reads TGTGCCAGTAGTGCGGACAGACCCTCTGGAAACACCATATATTTT.

The sample holds a few counts of this clone. The CDR3 DNA follows: TGTGCCAGCAGCTCCAACATGAACACTGAAGCTTTCTTT. Translation gives CASSSNMNTEAFF. The chain couples TRBV11-2 to TRBJ1-1; no clear D gene. There are 13 residues in the CDR3. Germline V CDR1 and CDR2: SGHAT, FQNNGV. V dropped 4 bases and J dropped 0 bases, with 6 bases sitting between them.

The chain links TRBV19 to TRBJ2-1; 10 positions agree with TRBD1. After removal of 3 bases from V and 7 bases from J, the junction contained 3 bases not matched to a gene. CDR3 length: 14 amino acids. Per the germline V gene, CDR1 is LNHDA and CDR2 is SQIVND (reference sequence). CDR3 sequence: CASSMGDRGNEQFF. CDR3 bases: TGTGCCAGTAGTATGGGGGACAGGGGAAATGAGCAGTTCTTC. Filled out from reference TRBV19 and TRBJ2-1, the complete variable domain reads DGGITQSPKYLFRKEGQNVTLSCEQNLNHDAMYWYRQDPGQGLRLIYYSQIVNDFQKGDIAEGYSVSREKKESFPLTVTSAQKNPTAFYLCASSMGDRGNEQFFGPGTRLTVL.